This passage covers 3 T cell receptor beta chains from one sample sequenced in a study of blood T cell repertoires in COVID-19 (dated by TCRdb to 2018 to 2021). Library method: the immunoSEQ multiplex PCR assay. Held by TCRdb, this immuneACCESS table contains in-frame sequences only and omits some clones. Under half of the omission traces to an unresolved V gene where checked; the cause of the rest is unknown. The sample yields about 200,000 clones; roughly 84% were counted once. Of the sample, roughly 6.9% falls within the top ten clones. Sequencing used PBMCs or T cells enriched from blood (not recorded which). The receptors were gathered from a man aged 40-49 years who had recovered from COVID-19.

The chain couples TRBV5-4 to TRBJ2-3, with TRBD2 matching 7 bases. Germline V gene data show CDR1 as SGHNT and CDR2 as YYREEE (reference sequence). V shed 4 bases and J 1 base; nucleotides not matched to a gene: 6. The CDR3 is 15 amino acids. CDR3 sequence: CASSETSHRTDTQYF. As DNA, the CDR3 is TGTGCCAGCAGCGAGACTAGCCACCGCACAGATACGCAGTATTTT.

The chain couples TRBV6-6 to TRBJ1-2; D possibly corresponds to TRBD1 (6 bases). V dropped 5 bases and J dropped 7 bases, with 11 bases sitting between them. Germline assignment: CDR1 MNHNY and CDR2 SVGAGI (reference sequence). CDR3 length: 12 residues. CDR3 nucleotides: TGTGCCAGCAGTCTCACAGGGTTTGGCTACACCTTC. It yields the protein CASSLTGFGYTF.

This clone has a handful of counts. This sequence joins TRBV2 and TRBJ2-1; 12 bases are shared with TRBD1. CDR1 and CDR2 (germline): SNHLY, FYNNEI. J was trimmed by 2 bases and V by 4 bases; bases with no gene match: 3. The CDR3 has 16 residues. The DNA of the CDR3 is TGTGCCAGCAGTGTAAGGGACAGGGGGCCCTACAATGAGCAGTTCTTC. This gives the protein CASSVRDRGPYNEQFF.